Reported below is one T cell receptor beta chain. Its antigen is not known. CDR1 and CDR2 from the germline V gene are MNHNS and SASEGT. Trimming left V 6 bases short and J 0 bases short, with 12 bases between. The CDR3 has 15 amino acids. The data belong to a study of shared clonotypes between healthy human individuals. Study results and limitations: The study generally estimated greater richness for naive than memory subsets. Shared across several donors were around 5% of the naive CD4 clonotypes.

Assay execution proceeded at the deep level. TCRdb's table, derived via immunoSEQ multiplex PCR, lists solely in-frame clones and lacks some. The sample lists around 980,000 clones, around three quarters occurring once. Material for sequencing was memory CD4+ T cells from PBMCs. Subset described: CD45RA-negative fraction. V gene TRBV6-1 combines with J gene TRBJ1-5; no firm D call. The clonotype comes from a man younger than 30 in good health. Some clones in this sample may be carry-over from other donors' samples. CDR3 DNA: TGTGCCAGCAGCCTTCTTATGACTAGCAATCAGCCCCAGCATTTT. Amino acids: CASSLLMTSNQPQHF.